Below are 27 T cell receptor beta chains sequenced from a single sample in a study of Graves' ophthalmopathy and Graves' hyperthyroidism. RNA transcripts provided the template for amplifying TCR beta CDR3 regions. An opening RT-PCR round employed HTBI primers and preceded a second-round multiplex PCR. One entry per CDR3 protein, called by TCRdb with MiXCR from the multiplex PCR reads. The sample yields approximately 500,000 distinct CDR3 sequences, approximately 14% seen once. Sequencing was carried out using blood. Every receptor here comes from a woman in her twenties or thirties with Graves' ophthalmopathy.

Ten or more counts support this clonotype. This chain links TRBV28 with TRBJ1-1; no definite D call. Germline CDR1 reads MDHEN; CDR2 reads SYDVKM. The V and J ends lost 3 bases and 1 base respectively, with 12 bases between them. The CDR3 runs 15 residues. The CDR3 nucleotides are TGTGCCAGCAGTTTTACCACGACACCGAACACTGAAGCTTTCTTT. This encodes CASSFTTTPNTEAFF.

This clonotype was recorded at least ten times. This rearrangement joins TRBV2 to TRBJ2-5; D unresolved. Germline loops: CDR1 SNHLY, CDR2 FYNNEI. The ends were cut back, 1 base at V and 5 bases at J, with 14 bases in the middle. The CDR3 consists of 15 residues. CDR3 sequence reads: CASSEEFTVGETQYF. The CDR3 DNA reads as TGTGCCAGCAGTGAAGAGTTCACCGTAGGCGAGACCCAGTACTTC.

This clonotype appeared a few times. The V gene is TRBV9, the J gene TRBJ2-5; possibly TRBD2 for D (6 bases). V was shortened by 2 bases and J by 2 bases, with 10 bases between the two germline ends. This CDR3 has 14 residues. The germline V gene has CDR1 SGDLS and CDR2 YYNGEE. The CDR3 spells CASSVFGGQETQYF. CDR3 nucleotides: TGTGCCAGCAGCGTTTTCGGGGGACAAGAGACCCAGTACTTC. Full variable domain (rest looked up from reference TRBV9 and TRBJ2-5): DSGVTQTPKHLITATGQRVTLRCSPRSGDLSVYWYQQSLDQGLQFLIQYYNGEERAKGNILERFSAQQFPDLHSELNLSSLELGDSALYFCASSVFGGQETQYFGPGTRLLVL.

The chain joins TRBV15 to TRBJ1-2, with D maybe TRBD1 (5 bases). The CDR3 extends over 12 amino acids. Germline V gene data show CDR1 as LNHNV and CDR2 as YYDKDF (reference sequence). The ends were cut back, 2 bases at V and 8 bases at J, with 9 bases in the middle. CDR3 residues: CATSRQGRGYTF. The CDR3, as DNA: TGTGCCACCAGCAGACAGGGTCGAGGCTACACCTTC.

In its sample, this clonotype was seen many times. This chain joins TRBV7-2 and TRBJ2-7; D is uncertain. The CDR3 length is 13 residues. V was shortened by 5 bases and J by 4 bases, with 12 bases between the two germline ends. Germline CDR1 is SGHTA and CDR2 is FQGNSA. The CDR3 loop is CASSRGRQYEQYF. CDR3 DNA sequence: TGTGCCAGCAGCCGAGGACGGCAATACGAGCAGTACTTC.

Ten or more counts support this clonotype. The J gene is TRBJ1-6, the V gene TRBV20-1, with a weak D call TRBD1 (5 bases). This CDR3 is 14 amino acids long. V shed 7 bases and J shed 5 bases, with 15 bases lying between them. CDR1 and CDR2 from the germline V gene are DFQATT and SNEGSKA (reference sequence). Written as DNA, the CDR3 is TGCAGTGTTCCCGGGACCGGGGATAATTCACCCCTCCACTTT. Its protein product is CSVPGTGDNSPLHF.

The chain links TRBV6-5 to TRBJ2-2; a possible D gene is TRBD1 (6 bases). The CDR3 loop spans 17 amino acids. Germline lookup yields CDR1 MNHEY and CDR2 SVGAGI. Trimming stripped 2 bases from V and 3 bases from J, with 16 bases between. The CDR3 nucleotides are TGTGCCAGCAGTTACGGCCTTGACAGGCAGTACACCGGGGAGCTGTTTTTT. Protein product: CASSYGLDRQYTGELFF.

This clonotype appeared many times. This chain joins TRBV6-5 and TRBJ2-7; D gene unclear. Trimming shortened V by 0 bases and J by 0 bases, and 9 bases separated the two germline ends. The CDR3 length is 15 residues. Germline values: CDR1 MNHEY, CDR2 SVGAGI. CDR3 in amino acids: CASSYSAVISYEQYF. The CDR3 DNA sequence: TGTGCCAGCAGTTACTCCGCGGTTATCTCCTACGAGCAGTACTTC.

This clonotype was recorded many times. The chain uses TRBV6-5 and TRBJ2-2; D is ambiguous. Trimming took 2 bases from V and 0 from J, leaving 7 bases between them. Germline V gene data show CDR1 as MNHEY and CDR2 as SVGAGI. The CDR3 extends over 15 amino acids. The CDR3 is CASSYGVANTGELFF. In DNA form, the CDR3 reads TGTGCCAGCAGTTACGGCGTAGCGAACACCGGGGAGCTGTTTTTT.

This clonotype was seen repeatedly, ten times or more. The CDR3 DNA reads as TGTGCCAGCAGTTTTCATTTCGGGGGACTACAAGAGACCCAGTACTTC. It yields the protein CASSFHFGGLQETQYF. This chain joins TRBV12-3 or TRBV12-4 and TRBJ2-5, with TRBD2 identical over 7 bases. The V gene end was trimmed by 3 bases and the J gene end by 2 bases; junction bases not matched to a gene: 9. There are 16 residues in the CDR3.

This clonotype was picked up many times. This rearrangement joins TRBV28 to TRBJ2-7, with D perhaps TRBD1 (5 bases). The germline V gene encodes CDR1 MDHEN and CDR2 SYDVKM. This CDR3 has 13 amino acids. V lost 2 bases and J 3 bases, leaving 8 bases between the germline ends. The CDR3 sequence: CASSLGAIYEQYF. CDR3 sequence (DNA): TGTGCCAGCAGTTTAGGGGCAATCTACGAGCAGTACTTC.

At least ten counts were recorded for this clonotype. In DNA form, the CDR3 reads TGCAGCGTTGAAGAATTGGGCTACACTGAAGCTTTCTTT. This sequence encodes CSVEELGYTEAFF. V and J are TRBV29-1 and TRBJ1-1; no firm D call. The CDR3 runs to 13 residues. The V end lost 0 bases, the J end lost 3 bases, and 8 bases lay between the germline ends. CDR1 SQVTM and CDR2 ANQGSEA come from the germline V gene.

The J gene is TRBJ2-7, the V gene TRBV20-1; possible D gene TRBD2, 5 bases. This CDR3 spans 14 amino acids. Trimming took 6 bases from V and 1 from J, leaving 16 bases between them. Germline lookup yields CDR1 DFQATT and CDR2 SNEGSKA (reference sequence). CDR3 bases: TGCAGTGCCAGACGGGGATCTGGGTCCTACGAGCAGTACTTC. Translation: CSARRGSGSYEQYF.

This clonotype was recorded a few times. The CDR3: CASSWVDNHPAFF. CDR3 nucleotides: TGTGCCAGCAGTTGGGTTGACAACCACCCTGCTTTCTTT. The V call is TRBV6-2 or TRBV6-3, the J call TRBJ1-1; D gene unclear. Germline CDR1 is MNHEY and CDR2 is SVGEGT. V dropped 4 bases and J dropped 11 bases, with 17 bases sitting between them. This CDR3 is 13 amino acids long.

V is TRBV11-2 and J is TRBJ1-1; TRBD1 is a possible D gene (6 bases). V gave up 4 bases and J gave up 4 bases, with 10 bases separating them. This CDR3 is built from 13 residues. Germline V gene data show CDR1 as SGHAT and CDR2 as FQNNGV. Here the CDR3 reads CASSSRGTTEAFF. The CDR3 DNA follows: TGTGCCAGCAGCTCCAGGGGAACCACTGAAGCTTTCTTT.

This clonotype has at least ten counts. The genes are TRBV7-3 and TRBJ2-5; D remains ambiguous. V was clipped by 3 bases and J by 5 bases, with 10 bases between them. The CDR3 covers 13 residues. Germline V CDR1 and CDR2: SGHTA, FQGTGA. The CDR3 loop is CASSFIVGETQYF. CDR3 in DNA: TGTGCCAGCAGCTTTATAGTAGGGGAGACCCAGTACTTC.

Details on this clonotype: One base away lies a much larger clone, so this may be a sequencing read error. The chain links TRBV9 to TRBJ1-1; tentative D call: TRBD1 (5 bases). V gave up 7 bases and J gave up 1 base, with 11 bases separating them. CDR1 and CDR2 (germline): SGDLS, YYNGEE. The CDR3 covers 13 residues. The CDR3 is CASGGAGNTEAFF. The DNA of the CDR3 is TGTGCCAGCGGAGGGGCGGGGAACACTGAAGCTTTCTTT. The whole variable domain, filled in from reference TRBV9 and TRBJ1-1, reads DSGVTQTPKHLITATGQRVTLRCSPRSGDLSVYWYQQSLDQGLQFLIQYYNGEERAKGNILERFSAQQFPDLHSELNLSSLELGDSALYFCASGGAGNTEAFFGQGTRLTVV.

This clonotype was counted many times. The chain combines TRBV7-2 with TRBJ2-5; 14 bases agree with TRBD2. This CDR3 region has 14 residues. With V trimmed by 4 bases and J by 8 bases, 3 bases remained unmatched. Germline V CDR1 and CDR2: SGHTA, FQGNSA. CDR3 residues: CASSSGLAGVTQYF. DNA for the CDR3: TGTGCCAGCAGCTCGGGACTAGCGGGAGTCACCCAGTACTTC. Filled out from reference TRBV7-2 and TRBJ2-5, the complete variable domain reads GAGVSQSPSNKVTEKGKDVELRCDPISGHTALYWYRQSLGQGLEFLIYFQGNSAPDKSGLPSDRFSAERTGGSVSTLTIQRTQQEDSAVYLCASSSGLAGVTQYFGPGTRLLVL.

This clonotype has more than one count but fewer than ten. This chain uses TRBV19 with TRBJ2-7, with 8 bases lining up with TRBD2. With 10 bases clipped from V and 5 bases from J, the junction kept 7 bases outside the gene matches. CDR1 is LNHDA, CDR2 SQIVND, per germline (reference sequence). The CDR3 loop spans 12 amino acids. The CDR3 reads CATPGGSHEQYF. In nucleotides, the CDR3 is TGTGCCACCCCGGGGGGGTCGCACGAGCAGTACTTC.

This chain joins TRBV27 and TRBJ2-7, with D perhaps TRBD1 (5 bases). Germline assignment: CDR1 MNHEY and CDR2 SMNVEV (reference sequence). This CDR3 region has 13 residues. The V end was cut by 4 bases, the J end by 5 bases, with 12 bases between. This CDR3 reads CASSWGLSDEQYF. The DNA of the CDR3 is TGTGCCAGCAGTTGGGGCCTTTCCGACGAGCAGTACTTC.

V and J are TRBV4-1 and TRBJ2-5; TRBD2 matches at 11 bases. J gave up 2 bases and V 4 bases, and 18 bases lay outside the gene matches. In germline, CDR1 is MGHRA, CDR2 YSYEKL. CDR3 size: 20 residues. The CDR3 coding sequence is TGCGCCAGCAGCCTCCGAAGGGGGGCTTTAGCGGGAGGGGAACAAGAGACCCAGTACTTC. This translates into CASSLRRGALAGGEQETQYF.

In this sample, this clonotype turned up many times. This chain joins TRBV6-1 and TRBJ1-1; D gene uncertain. The CDR3 sequence is 13 residues long. The V gene lost 5 bases and the J gene lost 5 bases, with 12 bases spanning the gap. The germline V gene encodes CDR1 MNHNS and CDR2 SASEGT. The CDR3 protein is CASSLQPGTEAFF. Here the CDR3 DNA reads TGTGCCAGCAGTCTCCAGCCGGGAACTGAAGCTTTCTTT.

Ten or more counts support this clonotype. The rearrangement uses TRBV6-1 and TRBJ2-2, with TRBD2 matching 10 bases. After removal of 4 bases from V and 1 base from J, the junction contained 6 bases not matched to a gene. Germline V gives CDR1 MNHNS, CDR2 SASEGT. There are 17 residues in the CDR3. This chain's CDR3 is CASSGPSGRRNTGELFF. The DNA of the CDR3 is TGTGCCAGCAGTGGTCCTAGCGGGAGAAGGAACACCGGGGAGCTGTTTTTT.

This clonotype was observed a few times. The chain joins TRBV14 to TRBJ2-5; D unresolved. Germline assignment: CDR1 SGHDN and CDR2 FVKESK. The V end lost 0 bases, the J end lost 0 bases, and 11 bases lay between the germline ends. The CDR3 length is 16 residues. The CDR3 bases are TGTGCCAGCAGCCAAGACGGGTTCCGGTACCAAGAGACCCAGTACTTC. Translating it yields CASSQDGFRYQETQYF.

This clonotype was counted ten times or more. This chain links TRBV6-5 with TRBJ2-7; 8 nucleotides match TRBD1. The CDR3 spans 14 residues. The ends lost 4 bases at V and 2 bases at J; junction bases unmatched: 4. Germline V CDR1 and CDR2: MNHEY, SVGAGI. As DNA, the CDR3 is TGTGCCAGCAGTTTTGGGACAGGAACCTACGAGCAGTACTTC. Its translation is CASSFGTGTYEQYF.

There are many counts of this clonotype. The V call is TRBV7-6, the J call TRBJ1-6; possibly TRBD1 for D (6 bases). CDR1 is SGHVS, CDR2 FNYEAQ, per germline. V dropped 1 base and J dropped 7 bases, with 14 bases sitting between them. The CDR3 contains 16 residues. This CDR3 is CASSLGGRGSNSPLHF. CDR3 coding DNA: TGTGCCAGCAGCTTAGGAGGCAGGGGAAGCAATTCACCCCTCCACTTT.

This clonotype was counted at least ten times. The chain uses TRBV6-5 and TRBJ1-1, with a weak D call TRBD1 (5 bases). Germline CDR1 reads MNHEY; CDR2 reads SVGAGI. This CDR3 is built from 13 residues. Trimming shortened V by 4 bases and J by 11 bases, and 17 bases separated the two germline ends. CDR3 in DNA: TGTGCCAGCAGTTTACAAGACAGCTTAGAGGCTTTCTTT. It specifies CASSLQDSLEAFF.